The 10 T cell receptor beta chains given below trace back to one sample, sequenced in a study of T cell changes during pregnancy in multiple sclerosis. The assay was immunoSEQ multiplex PCR, and TCRdb's table has in-frame clones only and misses some. The sample has about 50,000 clones; about 94% are singletons. The material sequenced was CD4+ T cells from peripheral blood mononuclear cells, taken after pregnancy. The receptors were sampled from a female donor with multiple sclerosis, enrolled in a pregnancy study.

The rearrangement links TRBV7-9 to TRBJ2-7, with TRBD1 matching over 9 bases. The CDR3 has 14 amino acids. The J segment lost 0 bases and the V segment lost 5 bases, leaving 2 bases of the junction unmatched. Germline CDR1 is SEHNR and CDR2 is FQNEAQ (reference sequence). The CDR3 is CASSLTGGSYEQYF. CDR3 DNA: TGTGCCAGCAGCCTGACAGGGGGCTCCTACGAGCAGTACTTC.

V usage is TRBV6-6 and J usage is TRBJ1-2; TRBD1 matches 9 bases. The CDR3 contains 15 residues. Germline CDR1 is MNHNY and CDR2 is SVGAGI (reference sequence). V was pared by 3 bases and J by 7 bases, with 9 bases of the junction left unmatched. The CDR3 sequence is CASSYSDRGVAGYTF. CDR3 DNA sequence: TGTGCCAGCAGTTATTCCGACAGGGGGGTTGCTGGCTACACCTTC.

This chain uses TRBV6-6 with TRBJ1-5; 7 bases are shared with TRBD1. Trimming removed 5 bases from V and 6 bases from J; junction bases left unmatched: 10. Germline V gives CDR1 MNHNY, CDR2 SVGAGI (reference sequence). This CDR3 is 15 amino acids long. The CDR3 DNA follows: TGTGCCAGCAGTCCGAAGACAGGGTTTAGTCAGCCCCAGCATTTT. Translation gives CASSPKTGFSQPQHF.

The chain employs TRBV5-4 and TRBJ1-1; D gene ambiguous. V dropped 1 base and J dropped 3 bases, with 7 bases sitting between them. CDR1 and CDR2 (germline): SGHNT, YYREEE (reference sequence). The CDR3 is 13 residues long. CDR3: CASSLLADTEAFF. The CDR3 nucleotides are TGTGCCAGCAGCTTGCTCGCGGACACTGAAGCTTTCTTT. Full variable domain (rest looked up from reference TRBV5-4 and TRBJ1-1): ETGVTQSPTHLIKTRGQQVTLRCSSQSGHNTVSWYQQALGQGPQFIFQYYREEENGRGNFPPRFSGLQFPNYSSELNVNALELDDSALYLCASSLLADTEAFFGQGTRLTVV.

The rearrangement joins TRBV7-9 to TRBJ1-2, with 7 bases aligning to TRBD1. The V and J ends lost 4 bases and 4 bases, in that order; junction bases with no gene match: 9. The CDR3 totals 15 residues. Germline V lookup: CDR1 SEHNR, CDR2 FQNEAQ (reference sequence). CDR3 in DNA: TGTGCCAGCAGCTCCCGACAGGGACCCATCTATGGCTACACCTTC. As protein: CASSSRQGPIYGYTF.

The chain combines TRBV6-1 with TRBJ1-4, with D perhaps matching TRBD1 (5 bases). Germline V gene sequence: CDR1 MNHNS, CDR2 SASEGT. V was cut by 7 bases and J by 4 bases, with 10 bases left in between. This CDR3 is 13 amino acids long. Written as DNA, the CDR3 is TGTGCCAGCAAGACAGCCTATAATGAAAAACTGTTTTTT. It yields the protein CASKTAYNEKLFF.

The CDR3 sequence is CASSLDQGGYEQYF. The CDR3 nucleotides are TGTGCCAGCAGTTTGGACCAGGGCGGCTACGAGCAGTACTTC. This chain connects TRBV28 to TRBJ2-7; possibly TRBD1 for D (5 bases). This CDR3 has 14 amino acids. V lost 3 bases and J 3 bases, leaving 12 bases between the germline ends. CDR1 is MDHEN, CDR2 SYDVKM, per germline. Together with reference TRBV28 and TRBJ2-7, the CDR3 gives the full variable domain: DVKVTQSSRYLVKRTGEKVFLECVQDMDHENMFWYRQDPGLGLRLIYFSYDVKMKEKGDIPEGYSVSREKKERFSLILESASTNQTSMYLCASSLDQGGYEQYFGPGTRLTVT.

This chain uses TRBV19 with TRBJ1-2; 7 bases map to TRBD1. This CDR3 spans 13 amino acids. The germline V gene encodes CDR1 LNHDA and CDR2 SQIVND (reference sequence). Unmatched junction bases numbered 6, after V lost 4 bases and J lost 7 bases. The CDR3 loop is CASSTTDRSGYTF. CDR3 nucleotides: TGTGCCAGTAGTACAACGGACAGGAGTGGCTACACCTTC.

This clone was seen a single time. This chain connects TRBV4-2 to TRBJ2-2; 8 nucleotides align to TRBD1. The CDR3 covers 19 residues. The V segment lost 0 bases and the J segment 0 bases; nucleotides outside the gene matches: 9. From germline, CDR1 is LGHNA and CDR2 YNFKEQ. CDR3 bases: TGTGCCAGCAGCCAAGACCGCCCGGACAGGGTTGCGAACACCGGGGAGCTGTTTTTT. Amino acids: CASSQDRPDRVANTGELFF.

The gene calls are TRBV5-6 and TRBJ1-4, with 7 bases aligning to TRBD1. Germline-derived CDR1 and CDR2 are SGHDT and YYEEEE. The CDR3 is 14 residues long. The V gene end was trimmed by 4 bases and the J gene end by 8 bases; junction bases not matched to a gene: 8. The CDR3 here is CASSEQGRREKLFF. The CDR3 DNA follows: TGTGCCAGCAGCGAACAGGGGCGGAGGGAAAAACTGTTTTTT.